Following are 17 T cell receptor beta chains from one sample sequenced in a study of blood T cell repertoires in COVID-19. This table comes from immunoSEQ multiplex PCR, and its TCRdb copy is limited to in-frame clones, with some not included. Of around 68,000 clones listed, approximately 79% are singletons. Sequencing was done on a sample of peripheral blood. These receptors were obtained from a woman aged 45-60 years with acute or convalescent COVID-19.

The chain is built from TRBV2 and TRBJ2-3, with 11 nucleotides matching TRBD2. Germline assignment: CDR1 SNHLY and CDR2 FYNNEI. V dropped 4 bases and J dropped 0; count of bases not matched to a gene: 6. There are 17 residues in the CDR3. CDR3 nucleotides: TGTGCCAGCAGTGGAACTAGCGGGGGCCAAAGCACAGATACGCAGTATTTT. Translation gives CASSGTSGGQSTDTQYF.

V usage is TRBV7-6 and J usage is TRBJ2-7; the match to TRBD2 covers 11 bases. The CDR3 extends over 15 amino acids. Germline trimming cut 5 bases from V and 0 bases from J; bases unmatched to any gene: 3. Germline-derived CDR1 and CDR2 are SGHVS and FNYEAQ. In DNA form, the CDR3 reads TGTGCCAGCAGCCAGGGGACTAGCGGCTCCTACGAGCAGTACTTC. Protein product: CASSQGTSGSYEQYF.

The chain joins TRBV27 to TRBJ2-1; TRBD2 aligns across 9 bases. After removal of 4 bases from V and 9 bases from J, the junction contained 10 bases not matched to a gene. CDR1 MNHEY and CDR2 SMNVEV come from the germline V gene (reference sequence). The CDR3 consists of 15 residues. The CDR3 DNA reads as TGTGCCAGCAGTTCCAGTAGCGGGAGTCGAAGTGAGCAGTTCTTC. Translating it yields CASSSSSGSRSEQFF.

The chain is built from TRBV6-5 and TRBJ1-5, with D perhaps TRBD1 (6 bases). V gave up 8 bases and J gave up 2 bases, with 13 bases separating them. This CDR3 spans 14 amino acids. Germline V gene data show CDR1 as MNHEY and CDR2 as SVGAGI. The CDR3 reads CASLRQVGNQPQHF. CDR3 sequence (DNA): TGTGCCAGCCTAAGACAGGTTGGCAATCAGCCCCAGCATTTT.

This clone was recorded once. V gene TRBV4-2 combines with J gene TRBJ1-2; D uncertain. The CDR3 has 15 residues. Trimming pared 0 bases from V and 3 bases from J, leaving 11 bases between. Germline V gene sequence: CDR1 LGHNA, CDR2 YNFKEQ. The CDR3 loop is CASSQDLSTDYGYTF. DNA of the CDR3: TGTGCCAGCAGCCAAGATCTTAGCACTGACTATGGCTACACCTTC.

V usage is TRBV7-3 and J usage is TRBJ2-1; D ambiguous. CDR1 SGHTA and CDR2 FQGTGA come from the germline V gene. The CDR3 runs 13 residues. Trimming took off 2 bases at V and 5 bases at J, with 7 bases between the two ends. The CDR3 DNA reads as TGTGCCAGCAGCTTATCGAGTGACAATGAGCAGTTCTTC. Residues: CASSLSSDNEQFF.

This chain joins TRBV21-1 and TRBJ2-2; the D segment call TRBD2 is taken from the table without a DNA check. TRBV21-1 is assigned pseudogene status. This CDR3 comprises 18 residues. The CDR3 sequence is CASSKVGLAGLYTGELFF. As DNA, the CDR3 is TGTGCCAGCAGCAAAGTTGGACTAGCGGGTTTATACACCGGGGAGCTGTTTTTT.

This chain uses TRBV7-2 with TRBJ2-5, with a weak D call TRBD2 (5 bases). The CDR3 runs 14 residues. With 1 base removed from V and 5 bases from J, the gap between germline ends came to 11 bases. CDR1 is SGHTA, CDR2 FQGNSA, per germline. The CDR3 bases are TGTGCCAGCAGCTTAGGGTCGGGAACGGAGACCCAGTACTTC. It yields the protein CASSLGSGTETQYF.

This chain joins TRBV9 and TRBJ1-3, with TRBD1 identical over 7 bases. After removal of 4 bases from V and 1 base from J, the junction contained 2 bases not matched to a gene. The germline V gene encodes CDR1 SGDLS and CDR2 YYNGEE. This CDR3 is built from 14 residues. CDR3 protein: CASSMTGSGNTIYF. The CDR3 region has the DNA TGTGCCAGCAGCATGACAGGGTCTGGAAACACCATATATTTT.

This rearrangement joins TRBV5-8 to TRBJ1-4; possibly TRBD1 for D (6 bases). Per germline, CDR1 SGHTS and CDR2 YDEGEE. With 4 bases removed from V and 4 bases from J, the gap between germline ends came to 14 bases. This CDR3 is built from 15 residues. CDR3 sequence: CASSPGGQINEKLFF. As DNA, the CDR3 is TGTGCCAGCAGCCCGGGGGGACAAATTAATGAAAAACTGTTTTTT.

V gene TRBV4-2 combines with J gene TRBJ2-1; tentative D call: TRBD2 (6 bases). Germline CDR1 LGHNA, CDR2 YNFKEQ. The CDR3 loop spans 16 amino acids. V lost 4 bases, J lost 6 bases, and 19 bases lay in between. The CDR3 loop is CASSPTSVVDGNEQFF. The CDR3 region has the DNA TGTGCCAGCAGCCCGACTAGTGTTGTAGATGGCAATGAGCAGTTCTTC.

The chain is built from TRBV6-5 and TRBJ1-6; D is possibly TRBD1 (6 bases). Trimming took off 4 bases at V and 13 bases at J, with 11 bases between the two ends. The CDR3 contains 12 residues. Germline values: CDR1 MNHEY, CDR2 SVGAGI. This chain's CDR3 is CASSSQGSPLHF. The CDR3, as DNA: TGTGCCAGCAGTTCACAGGGATCCCCCCTCCACTTT.

This chain uses TRBV2 with TRBJ1-2, with a weak D call TRBD1 (5 bases). The V gene's germline CDR1 is SNHLY and CDR2 FYNNEI. Between the trimmed V and J ends, which lost 9 bases and 1 base, there was a span of 12 bases. The CDR3 is 13 residues long. The CDR3 protein is CARQQDVNYGYTF. The CDR3 DNA is TGTGCCAGACAACAGGACGTTAACTATGGCTACACCTTC.

This clone was counted only a few times. J is TRBJ2-7 and V is TRBV4-3; 7 nucleotides line up with TRBD2. This CDR3 region has 17 residues. V was clipped by 1 base and J by 3 bases; unmatched bases: 12. Germline CDR1 is LGHNA and CDR2 is YSLEER. CDR3 bases: TGCGCCAGCAGCCAAGGATGGATTGGCGGGAGTCTCTACGAGCAGTACTTC. As protein: CASSQGWIGGSLYEQYF.

This clone was seen a handful of times. The V call is TRBV6-2 or TRBV6-3, the J call TRBJ2-7; 7 nucleotides line up with TRBD2. Germline V gene lookup returns CDR1 MNHEY and CDR2 SVGEGT. Trimming took 2 bases from V and 0 from J; bases not matched to a gene: 4. CDR3 length: 15 residues. The CDR3 DNA follows: TGTGCCAGCAGTTACCTAGCGGCAAGCTCCTACGAGCAGTACTTC. Amino acid sequence: CASSYLAASSYEQYF.

As to this clone: Other DNA variants within this sample encode the same CDR3. The rearrangement uses TRBV19 and TRBJ1-6; TRBD1 aligns across 7 bases. Germline V gives CDR1 LNHDA, CDR2 SQIVND (reference sequence). The CDR3 is 14 residues long. The trim removed 5 bases at V and 7 bases at J, leaving 5 bases unmatched. The CDR3 region is CASSPTGSNSPLHF. CDR3 nucleotide sequence: TGTGCCAGTAGTCCGACAGGGTCGAATTCACCCCTCCACTTT.

The rearrangement joins TRBV4-1 to TRBJ1-1; D is unclear. With 1 base removed from V and 3 bases from J, the gap between germline ends came to 12 bases. In germline, CDR1 is MGHRA, CDR2 YSYEKL. This CDR3 region has 15 residues. The CDR3 sequence is CASSQAGDGYTEAFF. The CDR3 DNA reads as TGCGCCAGCAGCCAAGCTGGAGACGGGTACACTGAAGCTTTCTTT.